This T cell receptor (beta chain) originates from a study of blood T cell repertoires in COVID-19. V dropped 2 bases and J dropped 4 bases, with 8 bases sitting between them. The V gene's germline CDR1 is SGHTA and CDR2 FQGNSA. The CDR3 has 13 amino acids. Assay used: immunoSEQ multiplex PCR; TCRdb lists only in-frame clones, some missing. The table shows roughly 100,000 clones, with 65% to 75% occurring only once. The origin of this receptor is a human donor with acute or convalescent COVID-19. The donor label of this sample is uncertain. The J gene is TRBJ1-1, the V gene TRBV7-2; a weak D match, TRBD1 (5 bases). Specimen: peripheral blood. In nucleotides, the CDR3 is TGTGCCAGCAGCTTAAACAGGCCCACTGAAGCTTTCTTT. The encoded protein is CASSLNRPTEAFF.